A single TCR beta chain is shown here with its context. Its binding antigen is unknown. No much larger clonotype is one base removed from it; base qualities were not supplied. Ficoll-Paque density gradient centrifugation was used to isolate PBMCs. The sample belongs to a study of T-cell memory formation after mild COVID-19 listed by TCRdb under 2021. Looking at the study overall: TCR sequence clusters from the two donors were largely donor specific. Longitudinal TCRalpha and TCRbeta repertoire sequencing tracked T-cell clones expanding and contracting after mild COVID-19 in two donors. Two young, previously healthy adult volunteers made up the cohort, one male and one female.

At the junction V is shortened by 7 bases and J by 5 bases, with 30 bases in between. Including the terminal cysteine and phenylalanine, the CDR3 comprises 19 residues. The only DNA kept is the CDR3, 57 bases in frame from the first base. CDR1 and CDR2, per the germline V gene, are MNHEY and SVGAGI. The paper as a whole reports these results and caveats: Contracting CD4+ clones appeared mostly in the CM and EM memory subsets, whereas CD8+ clones were enriched in EMRA. Only a couple of mild cases were covered in the study, and larger cohorts including severe cases with pre-infection samples were considered necessary. Whether the second-wave clones peaking on day 37 were SARS-CoV-2 specific was not confirmed. Balanced CD4/CD8 phenotypes were observed for clones contracting from day 15 to 85, whereas a bias towards CD4+ was observed for a second wave of clones expanding from day 15 to 37. Some responding clones were found in pre-infection memory, which suggests that pre-existing cross-reactive memory T cells took part in the SARS-CoV-2 response.

The instrument given in TCRdb is Illumina NovaSeq 6000. cDNA libraries for TCRalpha and TCRbeta were prepared by 5'RACE using constant-segment primers, with sample barcodes and unique molecular identifiers added. RNA was extracted from every sample with Trizol reagent. The libraries were amplified in two PCR steps, and the second step added a second sample barcode and Illumina TruSeq adapters. Sequencing of the libraries was done on an Illumina NovaSeq, producing 2 x 150 bp paired-end reads. The original pipeline was this. With migec v1.2.7, reads were demultiplexed and then collapsed into UMI-guided consensus sequences. Using mixcr v2.1.11, UMI consensuses were aligned to TRA and TRB V and J templates and then assembled into clonotypes. A clonotype was counted as expanded or contracted only if both edgeR and NoisET called the change significant, with noise models trained on biological replicates. For edgeR calls, the cutoffs were a false discovery rate-adjusted p below 0.01 and a log2 fold-change threshold of 1. As an exploratory analysis of dynamics, PCA with hierarchical clustering was applied to max-normalized trajectories of the 1000 most abundant clonotypes. Separately sequenced CD4+ and CD8+ repertoires were used to assign the CD4 or CD8 phenotype of responding clones. TCRdb reanalyzed the raw reads on its own, using fastp at Q25 for trimming and MiXCR for clone calling, and kept in-frame beta chains. A single entry per CDR3 protein holds the most common genes and DNA from its merged rows. These V and J calls originate from TCRdb's pipeline instead of the authors' own analysis. Counted in this sample were hundreds of thousands of distinct CDR3 sequences; 25% to 30% of them appeared once. The ten largest clones represent around an eighth of the sample.

The V and J segments used are TRBV6-5 and TRBJ2-1, with a tentative D call of TRBD1 or TRBD2, each matching 7 bases. Sequencing used PBMCs or a T cell subset sorted from them (not recorded which). The source of this sequence is an adult woman who had mild COVID-19 (a few samples of this study predate the infection). The sample titles of this study are shuffled in the database, so cell type and time point are left out; the donor was told from shared clones. The CDR3 region has the sequence CASIPFGGGGLGPHNEQFF. The DNA sequence is as follows: TGTGCCAGCATCCCGTTTGGGGGAGGGGGCCTCGGCCCCCACAATGAGCAGTTCTTC.